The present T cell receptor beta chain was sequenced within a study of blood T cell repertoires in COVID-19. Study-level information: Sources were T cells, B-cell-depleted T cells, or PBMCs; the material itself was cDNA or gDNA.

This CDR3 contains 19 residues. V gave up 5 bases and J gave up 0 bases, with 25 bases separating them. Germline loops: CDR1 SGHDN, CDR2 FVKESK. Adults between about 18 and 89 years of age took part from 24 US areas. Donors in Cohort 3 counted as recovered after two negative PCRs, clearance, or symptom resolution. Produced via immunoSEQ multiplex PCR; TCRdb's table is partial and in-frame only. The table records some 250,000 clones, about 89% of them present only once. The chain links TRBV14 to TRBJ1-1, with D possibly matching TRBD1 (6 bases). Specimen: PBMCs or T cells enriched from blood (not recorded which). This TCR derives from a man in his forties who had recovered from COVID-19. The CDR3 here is CASSVLDPRGLRMNTEAFF. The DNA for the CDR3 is TGTGCCAGCAGCGTTCTCGACCCCAGGGGATTAAGGATGAACACTGAAGCTTTCTTT.